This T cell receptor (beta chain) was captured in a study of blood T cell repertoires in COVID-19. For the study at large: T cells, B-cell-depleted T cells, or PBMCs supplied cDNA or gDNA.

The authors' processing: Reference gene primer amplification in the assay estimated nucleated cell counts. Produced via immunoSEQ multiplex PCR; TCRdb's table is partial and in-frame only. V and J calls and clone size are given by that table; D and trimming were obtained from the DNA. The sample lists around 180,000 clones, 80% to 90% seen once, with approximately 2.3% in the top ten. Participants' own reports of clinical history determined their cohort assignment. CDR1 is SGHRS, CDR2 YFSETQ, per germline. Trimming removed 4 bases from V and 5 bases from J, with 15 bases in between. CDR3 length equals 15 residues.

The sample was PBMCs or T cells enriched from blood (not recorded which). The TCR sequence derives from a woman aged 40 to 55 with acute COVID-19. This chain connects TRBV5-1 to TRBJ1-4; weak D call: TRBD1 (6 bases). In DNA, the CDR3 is TGCGCCAGCAGCCCATGGGACATGCAGAATGAAAAACTGTTTTTT. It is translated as CASSPWDMQNEKLFF.